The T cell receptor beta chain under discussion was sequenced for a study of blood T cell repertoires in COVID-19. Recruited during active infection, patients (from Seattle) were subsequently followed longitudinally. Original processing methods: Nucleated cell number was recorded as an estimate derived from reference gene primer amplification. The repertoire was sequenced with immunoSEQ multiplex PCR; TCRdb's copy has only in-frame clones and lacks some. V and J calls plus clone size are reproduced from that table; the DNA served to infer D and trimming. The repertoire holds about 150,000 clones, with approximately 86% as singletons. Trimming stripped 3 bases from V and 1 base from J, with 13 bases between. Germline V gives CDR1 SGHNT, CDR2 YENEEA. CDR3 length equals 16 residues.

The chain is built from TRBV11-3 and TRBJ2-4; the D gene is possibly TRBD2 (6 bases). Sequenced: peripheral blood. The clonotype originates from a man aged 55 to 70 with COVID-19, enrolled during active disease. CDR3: CASSLSGDLAKNIQYF. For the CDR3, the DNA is TGTGCCAGCAGCTTGTCGGGAGACTTGGCCAAAAACATTCAGTACTTC.